This TCR beta chain stems from a study of blood T cell repertoires in COVID-19. Study-level background: Acute and convalescent COVID-19 samples came from the United States, Italy and Spain. T cells, B-cell-depleted T cells, or PBMCs supplied cDNA or gDNA.

As processed by the authors: From reference gene primer amplification, estimates of nucleated cell counts were derived. Measured with immunoSEQ multiplex PCR; TCRdb has only the in-frame clones, and not every one. That table gives V, J and clone size, and the DNA gave D and trimming. The table has approximately 250,000 clones, 84% seen once; the top ten hold over 1.2%. Germline V CDR1 and CDR2: SGHRS, YFSETQ. This CDR3 is 15 amino acids long. V dropped 2 bases and J dropped 1; count of bases not matched to a gene: 5. This chain uses TRBV5-1 with TRBJ1-1; 7 bases fit TRBD1. Sequenced material: peripheral blood. The TCR was taken from a woman in her thirties or forties who had recovered from COVID-19. The CDR3 sequence is CASSFLGGENTEAFF. CDR3 coding DNA: TGCGCCAGCAGCTTCCTAGGGGGCGAGAACACTGAAGCTTTCTTT.